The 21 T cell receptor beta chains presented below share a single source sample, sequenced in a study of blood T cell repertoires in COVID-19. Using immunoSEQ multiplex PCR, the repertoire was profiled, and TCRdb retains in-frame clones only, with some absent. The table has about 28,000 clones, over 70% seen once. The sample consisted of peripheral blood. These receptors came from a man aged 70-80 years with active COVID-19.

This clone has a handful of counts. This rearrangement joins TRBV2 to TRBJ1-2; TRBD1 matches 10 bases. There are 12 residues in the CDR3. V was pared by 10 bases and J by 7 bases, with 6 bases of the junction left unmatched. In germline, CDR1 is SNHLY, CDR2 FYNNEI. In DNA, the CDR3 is TGTGCCAACCGACAGGGGGCGCGTGGCTACACCTTC. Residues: CANRQGARGYTF.

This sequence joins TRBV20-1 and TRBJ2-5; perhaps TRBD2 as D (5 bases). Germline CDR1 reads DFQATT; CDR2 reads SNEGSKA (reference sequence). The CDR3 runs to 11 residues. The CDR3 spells CSAHSGETQYF. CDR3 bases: TGCAGCGCCCACAGCGGAGAGACCCAGTACTTC.

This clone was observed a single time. The CDR3: CATQHGETGTLETQYF. In DNA, the CDR3 is TGTGCCACTCAGCATGGGGAGACAGGGACGTTGGAGACCCAGTACTTC. The chain has TRBV15 and TRBJ2-5, with 7 positions matching TRBD1. V trimming: 9 bases; J trimming: 5 bases; junction bases outside the gene matches: 18. Germline V gene data show CDR1 as LNHNV and CDR2 as YYDKDF (reference sequence). The length of the CDR3 is 16 residues.

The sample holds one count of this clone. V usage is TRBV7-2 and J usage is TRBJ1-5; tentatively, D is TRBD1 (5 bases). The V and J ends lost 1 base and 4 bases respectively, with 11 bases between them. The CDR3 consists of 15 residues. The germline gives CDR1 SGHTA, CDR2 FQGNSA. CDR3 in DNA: TGTGCCAGCAGCTTAGATTCGGGGGGAAATCAGCCCCAGCATTTT. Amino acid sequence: CASSLDSGGNQPQHF.

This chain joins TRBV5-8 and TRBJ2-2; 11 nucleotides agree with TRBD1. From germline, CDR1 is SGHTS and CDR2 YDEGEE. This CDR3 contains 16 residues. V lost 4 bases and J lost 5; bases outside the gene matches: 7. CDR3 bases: TGTGCCAGCAGCGTAGGACAGGGGGCGAGGACCGGGGAGCTGTTTTTT. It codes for CASSVGQGARTGELFF.

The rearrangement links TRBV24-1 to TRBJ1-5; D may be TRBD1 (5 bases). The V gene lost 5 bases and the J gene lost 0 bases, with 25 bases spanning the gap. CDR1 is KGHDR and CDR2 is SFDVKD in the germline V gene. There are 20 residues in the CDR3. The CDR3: CATSGRRQQRLLLSNQPQHF. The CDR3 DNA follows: TGTGCCACCAGTGGGCGCAGACAGCAAAGGCTCCTCCTTAGCAATCAGCCCCAGCATTTT.

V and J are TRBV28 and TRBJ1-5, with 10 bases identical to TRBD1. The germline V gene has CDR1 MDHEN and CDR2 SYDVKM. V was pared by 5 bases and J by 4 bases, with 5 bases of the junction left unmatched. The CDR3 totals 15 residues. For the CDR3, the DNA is TGTGCCAGCAGTCCCGGGACAGGGGCGAATCAGCCCCAGCATTTT. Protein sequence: CASSPGTGANQPQHF.

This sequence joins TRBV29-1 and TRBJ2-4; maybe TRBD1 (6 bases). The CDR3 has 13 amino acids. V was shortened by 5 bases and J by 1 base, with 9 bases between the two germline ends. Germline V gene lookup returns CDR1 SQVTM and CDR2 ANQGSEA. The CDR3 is CSVTRGAKNIQYF. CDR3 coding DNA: TGCAGCGTTACGAGGGGGGCCAAAAACATTCAGTACTTC.

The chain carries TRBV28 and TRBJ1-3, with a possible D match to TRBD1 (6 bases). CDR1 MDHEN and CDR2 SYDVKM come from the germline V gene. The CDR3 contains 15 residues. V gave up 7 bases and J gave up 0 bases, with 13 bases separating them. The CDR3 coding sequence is TGTGCCAGCACGCCAGGGGTTAGCTCTGGAAACACCATATATTTT. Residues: CASTPGVSSGNTIYF.

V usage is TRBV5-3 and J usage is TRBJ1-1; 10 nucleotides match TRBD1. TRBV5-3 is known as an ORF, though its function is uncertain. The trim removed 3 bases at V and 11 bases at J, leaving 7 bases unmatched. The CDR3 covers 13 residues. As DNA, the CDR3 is TGTGCCAGAAGCTCGGGACAGGGGATCAAGGCTTTCTTT. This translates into CARSSGQGIKAFF.

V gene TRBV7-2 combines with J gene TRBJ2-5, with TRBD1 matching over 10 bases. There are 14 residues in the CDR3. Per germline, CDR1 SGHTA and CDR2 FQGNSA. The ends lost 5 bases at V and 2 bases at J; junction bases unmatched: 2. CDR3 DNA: TGTGCCAGCAGCCGGACAGGGGGGCAAGAGACCCAGTACTTC. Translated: CASSRTGGQETQYF.

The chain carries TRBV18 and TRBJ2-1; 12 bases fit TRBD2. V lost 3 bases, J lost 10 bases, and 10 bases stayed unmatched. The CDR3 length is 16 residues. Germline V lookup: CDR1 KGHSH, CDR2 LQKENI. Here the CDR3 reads CASSPASGGVQAEQFF. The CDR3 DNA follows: TGTGCCAGCTCACCGGCTAGCGGGGGGGTCCAGGCAGAGCAGTTCTTC.

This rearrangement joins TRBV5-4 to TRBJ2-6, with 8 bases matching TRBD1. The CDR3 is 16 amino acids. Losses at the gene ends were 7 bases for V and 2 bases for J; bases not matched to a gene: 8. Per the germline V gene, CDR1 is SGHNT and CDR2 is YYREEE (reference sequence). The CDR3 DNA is TGTGCCAGCGGGCACATGGACAGGGCTGGGGCCAACGTCCTGACTTTC. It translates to CASGHMDRAGANVLTF. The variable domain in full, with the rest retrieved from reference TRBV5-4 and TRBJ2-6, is ETGVTQSPTHLIKTRGQQVTLRCSSQSGHNTVSWYQQALGQGPQFIFQYYREEENGRGNFPPRFSGLQFPNYSSELNVNALELDDSALYLCASGHMDRAGANVLTFGAGSRLTVL.

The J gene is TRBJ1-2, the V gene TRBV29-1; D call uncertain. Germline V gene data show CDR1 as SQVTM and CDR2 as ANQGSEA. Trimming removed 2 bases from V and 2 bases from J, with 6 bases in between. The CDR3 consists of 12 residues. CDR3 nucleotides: TGCAGCGTTGAAACAGACAACTATGGCTACACCTTC. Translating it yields CSVETDNYGYTF.

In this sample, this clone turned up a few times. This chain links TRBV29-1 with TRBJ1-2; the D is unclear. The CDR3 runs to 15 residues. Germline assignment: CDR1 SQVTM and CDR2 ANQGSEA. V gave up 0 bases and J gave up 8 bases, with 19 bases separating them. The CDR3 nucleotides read TGCAGCGTTGAAGATCGGGGTCGGCTCGCGAAGGGCTACACCTTC. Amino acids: CSVEDRGRLAKGYTF.

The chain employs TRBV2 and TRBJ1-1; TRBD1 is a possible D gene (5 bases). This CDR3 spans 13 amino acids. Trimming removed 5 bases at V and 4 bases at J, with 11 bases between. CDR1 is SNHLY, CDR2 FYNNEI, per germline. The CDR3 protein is CASSSGYGTEAFF. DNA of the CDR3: TGTGCCAGCAGTTCAGGGTATGGCACTGAAGCTTTCTTT. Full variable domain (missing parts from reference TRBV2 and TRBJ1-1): EPEVTQTPSHQVTQMGQEVILRCVPISNHLYFYWYRQILGQKVEFLVSFYNNEISEKSEIFDDQFSVERPDGSNFTLKIRSTKLEDSAMYFCASSSGYGTEAFFGQGTRLTVV.

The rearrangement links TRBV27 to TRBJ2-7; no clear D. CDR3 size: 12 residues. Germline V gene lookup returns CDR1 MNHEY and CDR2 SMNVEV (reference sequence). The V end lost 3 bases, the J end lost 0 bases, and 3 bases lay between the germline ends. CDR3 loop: CASSFLSYEQYF. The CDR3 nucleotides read TGTGCCAGCAGTTTCCTCTCCTACGAGCAGTACTTC.

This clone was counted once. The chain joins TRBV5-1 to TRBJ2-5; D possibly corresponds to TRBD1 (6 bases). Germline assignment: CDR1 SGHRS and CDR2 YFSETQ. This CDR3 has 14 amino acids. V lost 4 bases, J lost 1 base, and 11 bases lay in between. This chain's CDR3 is CASSLGQIQETQYF. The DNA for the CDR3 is TGCGCCAGCAGCCTTGGACAGATCCAAGAGACCCAGTACTTC. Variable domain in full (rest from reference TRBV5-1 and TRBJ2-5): KAGVTQTPRYLIKTRGQQVTLSCSPISGHRSVSWYQQTPGQGLQFLFEYFSETQRNKGNFPGRFSGRQFSNSRSEMNVSTLELGDSALYLCASSLGQIQETQYFGPGTRLLVL.

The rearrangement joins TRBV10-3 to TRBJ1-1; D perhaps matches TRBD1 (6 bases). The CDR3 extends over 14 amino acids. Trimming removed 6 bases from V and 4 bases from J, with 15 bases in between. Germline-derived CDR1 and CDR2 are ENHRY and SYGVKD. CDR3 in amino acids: CAIRLDQGGTEAFF. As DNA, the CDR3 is TGTGCCATCAGGTTGGACCAAGGGGGCACTGAAGCTTTCTTT.

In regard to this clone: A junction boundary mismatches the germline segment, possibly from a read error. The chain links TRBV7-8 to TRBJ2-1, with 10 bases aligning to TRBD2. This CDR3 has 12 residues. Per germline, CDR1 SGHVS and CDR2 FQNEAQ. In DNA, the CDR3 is TGTGCCAGCAGCATAGCGGGGGGAGAGCAGTTCTTC. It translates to CASSIAGGEQFF.

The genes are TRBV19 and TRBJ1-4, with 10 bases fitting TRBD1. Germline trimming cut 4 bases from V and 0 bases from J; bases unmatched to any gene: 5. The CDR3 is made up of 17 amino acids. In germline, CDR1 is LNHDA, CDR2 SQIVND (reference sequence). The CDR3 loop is CASSTRDRGPTNEKLFF. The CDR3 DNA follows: TGTGCCAGTAGTACACGGGACAGGGGCCCAACTAATGAAAAACTGTTTTTT.